Shown below are 16 T cell receptor beta chains from a single sample sequenced in a study of T cell responses to AZD1222 COVID-19 vaccine. TCRdb's table, derived via immunoSEQ multiplex PCR, lists solely in-frame clones and lacks some. Counted here are over 60,000 clones, 70% to 90% occurring once; the ten biggest clones make up roughly 4.9%. This sample comprised peripheral blood, obtained 28 days after the second dose of the MenACWY control vaccine. These receptors were obtained from an adult who received the MenACWY meningococcal vaccine as a control.

This sequence joins TRBV3-1 (or the pseudogene TRBV3-2) and TRBJ1-5, with TRBD1 identical over 9 bases. This CDR3 is built from 17 residues. The ends lost 4 bases at V and 0 bases at J; junction bases unmatched: 7. The germline V gene has CDR1 LGHDT and CDR2 YNNKEL (reference sequence). The CDR3 here is CASSRTQGAGSNQPQHF. CDR3 nucleotide sequence: TGTGCCAGCAGCCGAACACAGGGGGCGGGTAGCAATCAGCCCCAGCATTTT.

The rearrangement joins TRBV7-2 to TRBJ1-6, with TRBD1 identical over 7 bases. Unmatched junction bases numbered 11, after V lost 5 bases and J lost 4 bases. The CDR3 covers 17 residues. Germline loops: CDR1 SGHTA, CDR2 FQGNSA. CDR3 DNA: TGTGCCAGCAGCCCCCCCCCTGGGACAGATTATAATTCACCCCTCCACTTT. This codes for CASSPPPGTDYNSPLHF. Full variable domain (outside the CDR3, taken from reference TRBV7-2 and TRBJ1-6): GAGVSQSPSNKVTEKGKDVELRCDPISGHTALYWYRQSLGQGLEFLIYFQGNSAPDKSGLPSDRFSAERTGGSVSTLTIQRTQQEDSAVYLCASSPPPGTDYNSPLHFGNGTRLTVT.

This chain joins TRBV27 and TRBJ2-5; a possible D gene is TRBD2 (5 bases). V was clipped by 7 bases and J by 2 bases, with 17 bases between them. The CDR3 runs 15 residues. Germline CDR1 is MNHEY and CDR2 is SMNVEV (reference sequence). For the CDR3, the DNA is TGTGCCAGCACTCCCTCTGGAGGACCTCAAGAGACCCAGTACTTC. Translating gives CASTPSGGPQETQYF.

The V gene is TRBV5-5, the J gene TRBJ1-2, with 7 nucleotides matching TRBD1. V dropped 4 bases and J dropped 7; count of bases not matched to a gene: 10. The germline CDR1 and CDR2 sequences are SGHKS and YYEKEE (reference sequence). The CDR3 consists of 14 residues. The CDR3 DNA reads TGTGCCAGCAGCCCGCGACAGGGAACAGTTGGCTACACCTTC. Translating it yields CASSPRQGTVGYTF.

V usage is TRBV7-2 and J usage is TRBJ1-4; D is possibly TRBD1 (5 bases). V gave up 5 bases and J gave up 7 bases, with 20 bases separating them. This CDR3 is 16 amino acids long. The germline V gene has CDR1 SGHTA and CDR2 FQGNSA. The CDR3 region has the DNA TGTGCCAGCAGCATACGAGTGGGGCAGGAGGGTGAAAAACTGTTTTTT. This gives the protein CASSIRVGQEGEKLFF.

The chain joins TRBV30 to TRBJ1-2; 11 bases align to TRBD1. The J segment lost 7 bases and the V segment lost 5 bases, leaving 3 bases of the junction unmatched. The CDR3 is 12 amino acids. CDR1 is GTSNPN and CDR2 is SVGIG in the germline V gene (reference sequence). The CDR3 coding sequence is TGTGCCTGGGGACAGGGGGCGGGTGGCTACACCTTC. Translating it yields CAWGQGAGGYTF.

The chain couples TRBV5-1 to TRBJ2-5; no firm D call. V was cut by 0 bases and J by 7 bases, with 13 bases left in between. Per the germline V gene, CDR1 is SGHRS and CDR2 is YFSETQ. The CDR3 consists of 14 residues. The DNA for the CDR3 is TGCGCCAGCAGCTTGGCTCTCCCGGAAGGGACCCAGTACTTC. It encodes CASSLALPEGTQYF.

J is TRBJ1-4 and V is TRBV12-5, with unresolved D. V lost 7 bases and J 2 bases, leaving 14 bases between the germline ends. CDR3 length: 15 residues. Per the germline V gene, CDR1 is LGHNT and CDR2 is FRNRAP. DNA of the CDR3: TGTGCTAGTGACCCATCCCTAGGGACTAATGAAAAACTGTTTTTT. It specifies CASDPSLGTNEKLFF.

The chain joins TRBV5-1 to TRBJ2-4; either TRBD1 or TRBD2 may fit D (5 bases each). This CDR3 contains 14 residues. Germline CDR1 is SGHRS and CDR2 is YFSETQ. Trimming cost V 0 bases and J 8 bases, with 12 bases left between them. The CDR3 DNA follows: TGCGCCAGCAGCTTGGCGGCAGGGAGAGACATTCAGTACTTC. This sequence encodes CASSLAAGRDIQYF.

The chain couples TRBV7-2 to TRBJ2-5, with 8 bases identical to TRBD2. The CDR3 has 15 residues. In germline, CDR1 is SGHTA, CDR2 FQGNSA. Unmatched junction bases numbered 10, after V lost 1 base and J lost 9 bases. Written as DNA, the CDR3 is TGTGCCAGCAGCTTAGGCGGGAGGCCACTCGGGGCCCAGTACTTC. As protein: CASSLGGRPLGAQYF.

The chain recombines TRBV2 with TRBJ1-3; D is perhaps TRBD1 (5 bases). CDR1 SNHLY and CDR2 FYNNEI come from the germline V gene. The length of the CDR3 is 14 residues. The V end lost 8 bases, the J end lost 2 bases, and 13 bases lay between the germline ends. The CDR3 DNA sequence: TGTGCCAGCCGCGAACAGGAGGCTGGAAACACCATATATTTT. Its translation: CASREQEAGNTIYF.

V and J are TRBV2 and TRBJ1-5; the D is unclear. Trimming cost V 5 bases and J 0 bases, with 11 bases left between them. The length of the CDR3 is 15 residues. From germline, CDR1 is SNHLY and CDR2 FYNNEI. CDR3 coding DNA: TGTGCCAGCAGTCCGGACGCTTATAGCAATCAGCCCCAGCATTTT. Translating it yields CASSPDAYSNQPQHF.

The CDR3 reads CSANTDNTEAFF. The CDR3 bases are TGCAGCGCAAATACAGATAACACTGAAGCTTTCTTT. V gene TRBV29-1 combines with J gene TRBJ1-1; D call uncertain. The V end lost 7 bases, the J end lost 2 bases, and 11 bases lay between the germline ends. Germline CDR1 is SQVTM and CDR2 is ANQGSEA. The CDR3 extends over 12 amino acids.

By its share, this clone is medium-sized. The CDR3 region is CASSYKQGQETQYF. CDR3 nucleotide sequence: TGTGCCAGCAGTTATAAGCAGGGCCAAGAGACCCAGTACTTC. V usage is TRBV6-6 and J usage is TRBJ2-5; possible D gene TRBD1, 5 bases. The germline gives CDR1 MNHNY, CDR2 SVGAGI (reference sequence). The CDR3 is 14 residues long. The V gene lost 3 bases and the J gene lost 1 base, with 9 bases spanning the gap.

The sample holds one count of this clone. The V call is TRBV19, the J call TRBJ1-2, with 10 bases matching TRBD1. Germline assignment: CDR1 LNHDA and CDR2 SQIVND (reference sequence). CDR3 length: 16 amino acids. The ends lost 5 bases at V and 5 bases at J; junction bases unmatched: 11. CDR3 coding DNA: TGTGCCAGTAGTCCCCAGGGGGGACAGGGGAAGTATGGCTACACCTTC. This gives the protein CASSPQGGQGKYGYTF. The whole variable domain, remainder taken from reference TRBV19 and TRBJ1-2, is DGGITQSPKYLFRKEGQNVTLSCEQNLNHDAMYWYRQDPGQGLRLIYYSQIVNDFQKGDIAEGYSVSREKKESFPLTVTSAQKNPTAFYLCASSPQGGQGKYGYTFGSGTRLTVV.

The chain carries TRBV5-1 and TRBJ1-1; D gene uncertain. Germline V lookup: CDR1 SGHRS, CDR2 YFSETQ. V lost 5 bases and J lost 0, with 14 bases in between. CDR3 length: 15 amino acids. The CDR3 protein is CASSQLGPMNTEAFF. The DNA for the CDR3 is TGCGCCAGCAGTCAACTGGGCCCTATGAACACTGAAGCTTTCTTT.